The present T cell receptor beta chain was sequenced within a study of T cell responses to AZD1222 COVID-19 vaccine. Findings of the study overall: Donors in the cohort were predominantly white British and more often female, and clonal diversity was possibly underestimated. Seropositive status at baseline applied to only five to seven AZD1222 recipients.

Profiling relied on immunoSEQ multiplex PCR, and the TCRdb table lists in-frame clones only, not all of them. The sample holds approximately 100,000 clones, around 89% seen once. To note about this clone: Its antigen is unknown.

Germline V gives CDR1 MDHEN, CDR2 SYDVKM. The CDR3 consists of 14 residues. With 7 bases removed from V and 3 bases from J, the gap between germline ends came to 15 bases. This sample comprised peripheral blood, obtained on day 0 of AZD1222 vaccination. This sequence was found in an adult in good health. V is TRBV28 and J is TRBJ2-5; D call uncertain. This CDR3 is CASIRNSGKETQYF. CDR3 coding DNA: TGTGCCAGCATAAGAAACTCAGGAAAAGAGACCCAGTACTTC.